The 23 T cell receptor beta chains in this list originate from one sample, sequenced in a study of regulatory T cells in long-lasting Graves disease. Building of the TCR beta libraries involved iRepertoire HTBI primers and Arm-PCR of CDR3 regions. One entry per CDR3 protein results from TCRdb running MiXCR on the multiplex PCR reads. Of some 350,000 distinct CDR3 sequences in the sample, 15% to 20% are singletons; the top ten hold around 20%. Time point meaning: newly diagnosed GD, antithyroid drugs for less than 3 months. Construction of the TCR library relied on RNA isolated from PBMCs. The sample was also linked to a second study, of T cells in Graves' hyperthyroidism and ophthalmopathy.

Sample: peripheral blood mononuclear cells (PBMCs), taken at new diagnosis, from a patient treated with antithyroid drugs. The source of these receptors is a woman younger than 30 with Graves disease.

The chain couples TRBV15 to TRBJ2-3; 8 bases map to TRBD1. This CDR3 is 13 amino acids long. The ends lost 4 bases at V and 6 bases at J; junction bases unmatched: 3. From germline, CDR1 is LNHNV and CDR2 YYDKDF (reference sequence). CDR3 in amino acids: CATSTDREDTQYF. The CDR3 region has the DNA TGTGCCACCAGCACGGACAGGGAGGATACGCAGTATTTT. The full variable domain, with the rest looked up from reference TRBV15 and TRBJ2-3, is DAMVIQNPRYQVTQFGKPVTLSCSQTLNHNVMYWYQQKSSQAPKLLFHYYDKDFNNEADTPDNFQSRRPNTSFCFLDIRSPGLGDTAMYLCATSTDREDTQYFGPGTRLTVL.

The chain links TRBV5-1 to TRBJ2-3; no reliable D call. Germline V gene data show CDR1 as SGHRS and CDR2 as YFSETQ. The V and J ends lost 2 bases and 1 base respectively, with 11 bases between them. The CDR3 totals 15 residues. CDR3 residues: CASSFTERGTDTQYF. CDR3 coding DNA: TGCGCCAGCAGCTTCACCGAACGAGGCACAGATACGCAGTATTTT.

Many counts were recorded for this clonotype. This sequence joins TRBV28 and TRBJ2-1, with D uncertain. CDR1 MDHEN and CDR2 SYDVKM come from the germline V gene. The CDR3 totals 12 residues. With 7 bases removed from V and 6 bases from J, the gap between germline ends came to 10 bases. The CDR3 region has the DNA TGTGCCAGCAATGGCCTTGGCAATGAGCAGTTCTTC. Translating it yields CASNGLGNEQFF.

The CDR3 DNA sequence: TGCGCCAGCAGCCCACTTCAGGGTTCTGTCGGCTACACCTTC. This sequence encodes CASSPLQGSVGYTF. This rearrangement joins TRBV4-1 to TRBJ1-2; maybe TRBD1 (5 bases). Germline CDR1 reads MGHRA; CDR2 reads YSYEKL. The CDR3 sequence is 14 residues long. The germline V and J ends were trimmed by 4 bases and 8 bases, with 17 bases remaining between them.

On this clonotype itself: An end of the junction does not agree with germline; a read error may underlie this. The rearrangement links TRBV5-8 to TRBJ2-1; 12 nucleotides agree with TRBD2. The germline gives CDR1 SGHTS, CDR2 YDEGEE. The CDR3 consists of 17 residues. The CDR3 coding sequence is TGTGCCAGCAGTTTGGGTATGCTCGGACTAGCGGGAAATGAGCAGTTCTTC. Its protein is CASSLGMLGLAGNEQFF.

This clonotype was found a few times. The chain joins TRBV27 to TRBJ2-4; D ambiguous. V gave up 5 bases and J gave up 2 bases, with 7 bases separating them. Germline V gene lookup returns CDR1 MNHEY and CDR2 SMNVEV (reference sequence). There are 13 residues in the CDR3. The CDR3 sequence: CASSILPKNIQYF. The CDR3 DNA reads TGTGCCAGCAGTATTCTCCCCAAAAACATTCAGTACTTC.

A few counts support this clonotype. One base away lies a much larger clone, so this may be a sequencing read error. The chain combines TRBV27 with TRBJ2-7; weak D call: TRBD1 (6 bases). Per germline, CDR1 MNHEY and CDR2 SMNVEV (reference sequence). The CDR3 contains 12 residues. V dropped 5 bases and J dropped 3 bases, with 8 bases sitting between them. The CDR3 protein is CASSQGGYEQYF. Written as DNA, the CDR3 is TGTGCCAGCAGTCAAGGGGGCTACGAGCAGTACTTC.

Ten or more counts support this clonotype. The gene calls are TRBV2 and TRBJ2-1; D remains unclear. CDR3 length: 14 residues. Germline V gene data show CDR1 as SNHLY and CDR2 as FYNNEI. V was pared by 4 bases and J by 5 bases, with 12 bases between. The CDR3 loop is CASSVDKAHNEQFF. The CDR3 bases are TGTGCCAGCAGTGTCGACAAGGCACACAATGAGCAGTTCTTC.

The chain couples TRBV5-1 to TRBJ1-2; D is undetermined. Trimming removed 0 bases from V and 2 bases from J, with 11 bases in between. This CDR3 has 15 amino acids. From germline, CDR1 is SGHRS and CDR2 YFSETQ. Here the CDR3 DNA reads TGCGCCAGCAGCTTGGGCTCTCGCAGGAACTATGGCTACACCTTC. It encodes CASSLGSRRNYGYTF.

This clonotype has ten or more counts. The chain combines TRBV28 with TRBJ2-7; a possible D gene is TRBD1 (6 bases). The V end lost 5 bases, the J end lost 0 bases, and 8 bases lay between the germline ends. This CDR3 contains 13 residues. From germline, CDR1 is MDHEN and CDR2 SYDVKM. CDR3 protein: CASSRQVSYEQYF. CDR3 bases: TGTGCCAGCAGTCGACAGGTCTCCTACGAGCAGTACTTC. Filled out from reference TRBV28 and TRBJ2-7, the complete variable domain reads DVKVTQSSRYLVKRTGEKVFLECVQDMDHENMFWYRQDPGLGLRLIYFSYDVKMKEKGDIPEGYSVSREKKERFSLILESASTNQTSMYLCASSRQVSYEQYFGPGTRLTVT.

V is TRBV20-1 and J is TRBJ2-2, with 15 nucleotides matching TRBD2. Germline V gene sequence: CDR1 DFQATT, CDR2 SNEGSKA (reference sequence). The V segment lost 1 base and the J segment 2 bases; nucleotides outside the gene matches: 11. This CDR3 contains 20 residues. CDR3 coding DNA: TGCAGTGCTAGAGCTATACGAGGACTAGCGGGAGGGAAAAACACCGGGGAGCTGTTTTTT. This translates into CSARAIRGLAGGKNTGELFF.

For the CDR3, the DNA is TGCAGTGCCCAGCTAGCGGGTAGTTACAATGAGCAGTTCTTC. Amino acid sequence: CSAQLAGSYNEQFF. The chain recombines TRBV20-1 with TRBJ2-1; 8 positions agree with TRBD2. V was clipped by 6 bases and J by 4 bases; unmatched bases: 8. This CDR3 contains 14 residues. The V gene's germline CDR1 is DFQATT and CDR2 SNEGSKA (reference sequence).

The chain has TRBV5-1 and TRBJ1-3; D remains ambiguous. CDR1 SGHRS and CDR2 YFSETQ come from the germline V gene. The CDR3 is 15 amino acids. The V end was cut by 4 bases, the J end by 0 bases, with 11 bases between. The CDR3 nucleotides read TGCGCCAGCAGCGAAGGACGTAGCTCTGGAAACACCATATATTTT. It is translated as CASSEGRSSGNTIYF.

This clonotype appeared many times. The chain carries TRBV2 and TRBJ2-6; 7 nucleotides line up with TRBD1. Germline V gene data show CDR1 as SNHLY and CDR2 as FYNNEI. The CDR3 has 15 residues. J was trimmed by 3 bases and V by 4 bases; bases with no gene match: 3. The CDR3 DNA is TGTGCCAGCAGTGCTACAGGGGTTGGGGCCAACGTCCTGACTTTC. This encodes CASSATGVGANVLTF.

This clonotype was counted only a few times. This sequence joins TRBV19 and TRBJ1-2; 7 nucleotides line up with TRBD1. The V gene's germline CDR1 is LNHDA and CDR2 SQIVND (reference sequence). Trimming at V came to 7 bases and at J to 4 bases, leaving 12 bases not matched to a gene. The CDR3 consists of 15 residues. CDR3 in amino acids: CASNLGQEAVYGYTF. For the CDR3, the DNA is TGTGCCAGTAATCTTGGACAGGAGGCGGTCTATGGCTACACCTTC.

For the CDR3, the DNA is TGTGCCAGTAGTATAGATCACGGTTACGAGCAGTACTTC. Amino acids: CASSIDHGYEQYF. This chain joins TRBV19 and TRBJ2-7; D gene ambiguous. V lost 0 bases, J lost 4 bases, and 7 bases lay in between. Germline V gene data show CDR1 as LNHDA and CDR2 as SQIVND (reference sequence). The CDR3 extends over 13 amino acids.

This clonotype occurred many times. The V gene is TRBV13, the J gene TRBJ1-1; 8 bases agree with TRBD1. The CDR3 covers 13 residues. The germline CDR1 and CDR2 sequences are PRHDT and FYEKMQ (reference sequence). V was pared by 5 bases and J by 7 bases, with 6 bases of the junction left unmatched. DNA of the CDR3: TGTGCCAGCAGCCTGACAGGGGTGGGTGAAGCTTTCTTT. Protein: CASSLTGVGEAFF.

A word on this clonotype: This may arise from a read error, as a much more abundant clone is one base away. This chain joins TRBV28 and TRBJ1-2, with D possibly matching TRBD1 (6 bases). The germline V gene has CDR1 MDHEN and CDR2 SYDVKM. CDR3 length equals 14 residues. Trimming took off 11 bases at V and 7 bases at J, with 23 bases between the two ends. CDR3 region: CAGTPRQVLSGYTF. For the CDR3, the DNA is TGTGCCGGCACCCCGAGACAGGTTCTCTCTGGCTACACCTTC.

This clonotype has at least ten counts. As DNA, the CDR3 is TGTGCCACCAGTGATTTATTTAGGGGAAATCGGGAGACCCAGTACTTC. Amino acid sequence: CATSDLFRGNRETQYF. This chain links TRBV24-1 with TRBJ2-5, with D possibly matching TRBD1 (5 bases). The CDR3 length is 16 residues. The germline V and J ends were trimmed by 1 base and 5 bases, with 16 bases remaining between them. Germline loops: CDR1 KGHDR, CDR2 SFDVKD.

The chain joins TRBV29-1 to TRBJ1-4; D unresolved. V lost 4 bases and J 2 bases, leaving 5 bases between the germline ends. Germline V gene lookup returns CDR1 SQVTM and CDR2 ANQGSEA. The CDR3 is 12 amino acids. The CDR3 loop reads CSVAETNEKLFF. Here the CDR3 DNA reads TGCAGCGTTGCCGAGACTAATGAAAAACTGTTTTTT.

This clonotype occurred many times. The CDR3 loop reads CASSPEYQETQYF. The CDR3 DNA reads as TGTGCCAGCTCACCAGAGTATCAGGAGACCCAGTACTTC. The genes are TRBV18 and TRBJ2-5; D unresolved. V lost 2 bases and J 5 bases, leaving 9 bases between the germline ends. The CDR3 length is 13 residues. From germline, CDR1 is KGHSH and CDR2 LQKENI.

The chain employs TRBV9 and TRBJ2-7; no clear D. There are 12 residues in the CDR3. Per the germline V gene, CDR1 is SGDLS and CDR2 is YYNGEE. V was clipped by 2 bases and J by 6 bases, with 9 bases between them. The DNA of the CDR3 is TGTGCCAGCAGCGTGGGCTGGGGCGAGCAGTACTTC. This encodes CASSVGWGEQYF.

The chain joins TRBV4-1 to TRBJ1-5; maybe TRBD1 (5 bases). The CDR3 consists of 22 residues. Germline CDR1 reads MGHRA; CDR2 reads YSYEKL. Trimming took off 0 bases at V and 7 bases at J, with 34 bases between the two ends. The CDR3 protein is CASSQDKVIMVAGLVSGQPQHF. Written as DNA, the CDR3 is TGCGCCAGCAGCCAAGATAAAGTTATTATGGTAGCGGGGCTCGTCTCCGGCCAGCCCCAGCATTTT.